The clone carrying this T cell receptor beta chain appeared many times. The data were taken from a study of CD8 T cells in ankylosing spondylitis. TCRdb reprocessed the 5' RACE reads via MiXCR and lists one record per CDR3 protein. The data hold just over 300,000 distinct CDR3 sequences, with under 25% observed a single time. The germline V gene encodes CDR1 SSHAT and CDR2 FNYEAQ (reference sequence). The V end was cut by 5 bases, the J end by 7 bases, with 8 bases between. CDR3 size: 12 residues. What was sequenced was blood, either unsorted or a sorted T cell fraction (not recorded which). This TCR came from a female donor with ankylosing spondylitis or in good health (not recorded which). The gene calls are TRBV7-7 and TRBJ2-2; D remains ambiguous. CDR3 residues: CASSPTRGELFF. In nucleotides, the CDR3 is TGTGCCAGCAGCCCGACCCGCGGGGAGCTGTTTTTT. Based on the CDR3 plus reference TRBV7-7 and TRBJ2-2, the full variable domain is GAGVSQSPRYKVTKRGQDVTLRCDPISSHATLYWYQQALGQGPEFLTYFNYEAQPDKSGLPSDRFSAERPEGSISTLTIQRTEQRDSAMYRCASSPTRGELFFGEGSRLTVL.